This entry concerns a single T cell receptor (beta chain). Its cognate antigen is unknown. The V segment lost 3 bases and the J segment 4 bases; nucleotides outside the gene matches: 5. Germline loops: CDR1 SGHTA, CDR2 FQGNSA. CDR3 length: 14 amino acids. This sample is part of a study of T cell responses to AZD1222 COVID-19 vaccine. Study-level results: Researchers report vaccine-associated CD4 TCRs spanning spike, with dominance at 160-218 and 743-854.

The protocol was immunoSEQ multiplex PCR, while the TCRdb copy is restricted to in-frame clones and leaves out a portion. In the table there are 89,000 or so clones, just over 85% of which are singletons. The sequencing here drew on peripheral blood, taken on day 0 of AZD1222 vaccination. The chain joins TRBV7-2 to TRBJ1-1, with 7 bases lining up with TRBD1. The receptor's source is an adult in good health. CDR3 region: CASSFETGITEAFF. CDR3 coding DNA: TGTGCCAGCAGCTTTGAGACAGGGATCACTGAAGCTTTCTTT.